These 32 T cell receptor beta chains originate from one sample sequenced in a study of T cell responses to AZD1222 COVID-19 vaccine. TCRdb's copy holds only in-frame clones and misses some; the assay was immunoSEQ multiplex PCR. The table includes 200,000 to 250,000 clones, more than 85% detected once. The source material was peripheral blood, sampled on day 0 of MenACWY control vaccination. These receptors were taken from an adult in good health.

The CDR3 sequence is CASKGTSGQETQYF. DNA of the CDR3: TGCGCCAGCAAAGGGACTAGCGGGCAAGAGACCCAGTACTTC. The V and J genes are TRBV5-1 and TRBJ2-5; TRBD2 aligns across 12 bases. This CDR3 spans 14 amino acids. Trimming cost V 6 bases and J 2 bases; bases outside gene matches: 2. CDR1 and CDR2 (germline): SGHRS, YFSETQ. The full variable domain, its missing parts supplied by reference TRBV5-1 and TRBJ2-5, is KAGVTQTPRYLIKTRGQQVTLSCSPISGHRSVSWYQQTPGQGLQFLFEYFSETQRNKGNFPGRFSGRQFSNSRSEMNVSTLELGDSALYLCASKGTSGQETQYFGPGTRLLVL.

The chain uses TRBV2 and TRBJ2-1; TRBD1 is a possible D gene (6 bases). The V and J ends lost 7 bases and 0 bases respectively, with 13 bases between them. The CDR3 is made up of 15 amino acids. Germline values: CDR1 SNHLY, CDR2 FYNNEI. CDR3 in amino acids: CASITGSSSYNEQFF. The CDR3 DNA reads as TGTGCCAGCATCACAGGGTCGAGCTCCTACAATGAGCAGTTCTTC.

The chain joins TRBV18 to TRBJ1-4, with 8 bases identical to TRBD1. Trimming took 4 bases from V and 8 from J; bases not matched to a gene: 6. The V gene's germline CDR1 is KGHSH and CDR2 LQKENI. This CDR3 contains 14 residues. The CDR3 spells CASSRDRFGEKLFF. The CDR3 bases are TGTGCCAGCTCACGGGACAGGTTTGGCGAAAAACTGTTTTTT.

The sample holds one count of this clone. The chain is built from TRBV4-1 and TRBJ2-3; tentatively, D is TRBD2 (5 bases). Germline assignment: CDR1 MGHRA and CDR2 YSYEKL. This CDR3 has 14 amino acids. Trimming shortened V by 3 bases and J by 4 bases, and 11 bases separated the two germline ends. CDR3 DNA: TGCGCCAGCAGCCAGGGTGCCGGGGCAGATACGCAGTATTTT. It is translated as CASSQGAGADTQYF.

The rearrangement uses TRBV6-5 and TRBJ2-7, with D perhaps TRBD2 (7 bases). The V and J ends lost 5 bases and 7 bases respectively, with 21 bases between them. Germline CDR1 is MNHEY and CDR2 is SVGAGI. The CDR3 runs 15 residues. CDR3 nucleotide sequence: TGTGCCAGCAGTCCCACGGGCGGGGGCGCGGTTGAGCAGTACTTC. Protein sequence: CASSPTGGGAVEQYF.

The chain combines TRBV18 with TRBJ2-2; 9 bases are shared with TRBD1. Unmatched junction bases numbered 4, after V lost 4 bases and J lost 7 bases. The CDR3 is 14 amino acids. In germline, CDR1 is KGHSH, CDR2 LQKENI. The CDR3 loop is CASSRDRDNGELFF. The CDR3 DNA reads as TGTGCCAGCTCACGGGACAGGGACAACGGGGAGCTGTTTTTT. Filled out from reference TRBV18 and TRBJ2-2, the complete variable domain reads NAGVMQNPRHLVRRRGQEARLRCSPMKGHSHVYWYRQLPEEGLKFMVYLQKENIIDESGMPKERFSAEFPKEGPSILRIQQVVRGDSAAYFCASSRDRDNGELFFGEGSRLTVL.

The J gene is TRBJ1-2, the V gene TRBV2; 8 nucleotides line up with TRBD1. The CDR3 spans 13 residues. V was clipped by 6 bases and J by 8 bases; unmatched bases: 8. Germline V CDR1 and CDR2: SNHLY, FYNNEI. The DNA for the CDR3 is TGTGCCAGCAGGGGACAGGAGGTACGGGGCTACACCTTC. Its protein is CASRGQEVRGYTF.

The V gene is TRBV12-3 or TRBV12-4, the J gene TRBJ1-2, with D possibly being TRBD1 (5 bases). The CDR3 has 13 residues. Trimming stripped 1 base from V and 14 bases from J, with 17 bases between. CDR3 nucleotides: TGTGCCAGCAGTTTAGTAGAGGGGAGGATAGAGACCTTC. Residues: CASSLVEGRIETF.

The V gene is TRBV29-1, the J gene TRBJ2-7; 9 bases map to TRBD1. Germline V gene lookup returns CDR1 SQVTM and CDR2 ANQGSEA. With 6 bases clipped from V and 2 bases from J, the junction kept 8 bases outside the gene matches. The CDR3 has 14 amino acids. The CDR3: CSVDGTGNPYEQYF. CDR3 coding DNA: TGCAGCGTGGACGGGACAGGGAATCCCTACGAGCAGTACTTC.

About this clone: Different DNA sequences within this sample yield the same CDR3. CDR3 residues: CASSQGSNTEAFF. The DNA of the CDR3 is TGTGCCAGCAGCCAGGGATCCAACACTGAAGCTTTCTTT. The chain joins TRBV3-1 (or the pseudogene TRBV3-2) to TRBJ1-1; unclear D gene. Trimming removed 3 bases from V and 2 bases from J, with 7 bases in between. There are 13 residues in the CDR3. Germline V gene sequence: CDR1 LGHDT, CDR2 YNNKEL (reference sequence).

This chain connects TRBV11-2 to TRBJ2-5; either TRBD1 or TRBD2 may supply D (5 bases each). Trimming left V 0 bases short and J 4 bases short, with 12 bases between. CDR1 and CDR2 (germline): SGHAT, FQNNGV. CDR3 size: 15 residues. The CDR3 nucleotides read TGTGCCAGCAGCTTAGATGGGACCGCGAGAGAGACCCAGTACTTC. It is translated as CASSLDGTARETQYF.

The chain carries TRBV28 and TRBJ2-7; TRBD2 might be the D (5 bases). This CDR3 has 14 amino acids. Trimming left V 2 bases short and J 1 base short, with 9 bases between. Per the germline V gene, CDR1 is MDHEN and CDR2 is SYDVKM. The CDR3 is CASSLTSGSYEQYF. DNA for the CDR3: TGTGCCAGCAGTTTAACAAGCGGATCCTACGAGCAGTACTTC.

The chain employs TRBV5-5 and TRBJ2-7, with D possibly being TRBD1 (6 bases). This CDR3 contains 17 residues. The V gene's germline CDR1 is SGHKS and CDR2 YYEKEE (reference sequence). The ends were cut back, 0 bases at V and 0 bases at J, with 16 bases in the middle. Here the CDR3 DNA reads TGTGCCAGCAGCTTGGCCCCTGGGGGCCCAAGCTCCTACGAGCAGTACTTC. This sequence encodes CASSLAPGGPSSYEQYF.

This sequence joins TRBV18 and TRBJ2-5; the match to TRBD2 covers 8 bases. Germline-derived CDR1 and CDR2 are KGHSH and LQKENI. The CDR3 is 15 amino acids. Trimming at V came to 1 base and at J to 7 bases, leaving 8 bases not matched to a gene. The CDR3, as DNA: TGTGCCAGCTCACCACTGGCGACTAGCGATGGGACCCAGTACTTC. Amino acids: CASSPLATSDGTQYF.

The chain employs TRBV5-1 and TRBJ1-3; maybe TRBD1 (5 bases). V was trimmed by 0 bases and J by 2 bases, leaving 18 bases between them. The V gene's germline CDR1 is SGHRS and CDR2 YFSETQ. The CDR3 totals 18 residues. CDR3 sequence (DNA): TGCGCCAGCAGCTTGGCCAACGGCGGCAGGGCAACTGGAAACACCATATATTTT. Translated: CASSLANGGRATGNTIYF.

This chain links TRBV6-5 with TRBJ1-5; D is undetermined. The CDR3 runs 12 residues. Between the trimmed V and J ends, which lost 8 bases and 5 bases, there was a span of 10 bases. Germline CDR1 MNHEY, CDR2 SVGAGI. The CDR3 region has the DNA TGTGCCAGCGGAGCGGCGGATCAGCCCCAGCATTTT. Encoded protein: CASGAADQPQHF.

The chain joins TRBV6-6 to TRBJ1-1; 8 positions match TRBD1. The germline V gene has CDR1 MNHNY and CDR2 SVGAGI (reference sequence). The CDR3 has 16 residues. J gave up 1 base and V 4 bases, and 8 bases lay outside the gene matches. The CDR3 sequence: CASSSGEGTGNTEAFF. CDR3 DNA sequence: TGTGCCAGCAGTTCCGGGGAAGGGACAGGGAACACTGAAGCTTTCTTT.

The gene calls are TRBV6-5 and TRBJ2-7, with D perhaps matching TRBD2 (7 bases). V lost 7 bases to trimming and J lost 3 bases, with 16 bases between them. The CDR3 consists of 14 residues. Per germline, CDR1 MNHEY and CDR2 SVGAGI. Here the CDR3 reads CASNSGGAIYEQYF. DNA for the CDR3: TGTGCCAGCAACAGTGGGGGGGCCATCTACGAGCAGTACTTC.

The rearrangement uses TRBV20-1 and TRBJ1-4; D unresolved. Germline V gives CDR1 DFQATT, CDR2 SNEGSKA (reference sequence). The CDR3 is made up of 11 amino acids. V was clipped by 0 bases and J by 9 bases, with 5 bases between them. The chain's CDR3 is CSARDPKKLFF. In DNA, the CDR3 is TGCAGTGCTAGAGATCCCAAAAAACTGTTTTTT.

The chain employs TRBV2 and TRBJ1-1, with no clear D. The CDR3 is made up of 14 amino acids. Germline V gives CDR1 SNHLY, CDR2 FYNNEI. V lost 4 bases and J 0 bases, leaving 9 bases between the germline ends. The CDR3 sequence is CASSVDRMNTEAFF. In DNA, the CDR3 is TGTGCCAGCAGTGTCGATAGGATGAACACTGAAGCTTTCTTT. Full variable domain (outside the CDR3, taken from reference TRBV2 and TRBJ1-1): EPEVTQTPSHQVTQMGQEVILRCVPISNHLYFYWYRQILGQKVEFLVSFYNNEISEKSEIFDDQFSVERPDGSNFTLKIRSTKLEDSAMYFCASSVDRMNTEAFFGQGTRLTVV.

This clone was picked up one time. The chain carries TRBV18 and TRBJ2-7; D may be TRBD1 (6 bases). The CDR3 covers 17 residues. The germline V gene has CDR1 KGHSH and CDR2 LQKENI. V was trimmed by 0 bases and J by 5 bases, leaving 20 bases between them. The CDR3 loop reads CASSPPRTTGTSNEQYF. DNA of the CDR3: TGTGCCAGCTCACCACCGCGGACCACAGGGACAAGCAACGAGCAGTACTTC. Full variable domain (missing parts from reference TRBV18 and TRBJ2-7): NAGVMQNPRHLVRRRGQEARLRCSPMKGHSHVYWYRQLPEEGLKFMVYLQKENIIDESGMPKERFSAEFPKEGPSILRIQQVVRGDSAAYFCASSPPRTTGTSNEQYFGPGTRLTVT.

This chain links TRBV29-1 with TRBJ1-2; the match to TRBD1 covers 7 bases. Per the germline V gene, CDR1 is SQVTM and CDR2 is ANQGSEA. The CDR3 is 14 residues long. With 7 bases clipped from V and 5 bases from J, the junction kept 13 bases outside the gene matches. CDR3 DNA sequence: TGCAGCGCCGAAGGTACAGGGGAGGCGTATGGCTACACCTTC. Translated, it gives CSAEGTGEAYGYTF.

The chain recombines TRBV11-2 with TRBJ2-1; 8 bases match TRBD1. The CDR3 covers 15 residues. CDR1 is SGHAT, CDR2 FQNNGV, per germline. V shed 5 bases, J shed 7 bases, and the junction held 10 bases outside the gene matches. CDR3 sequence: CASSLDRGVRNEQFF. In nucleotides, the CDR3 is TGTGCCAGCAGCCTCGACAGGGGAGTGAGGAATGAGCAGTTCTTC.

V gene TRBV6-5 combines with J gene TRBJ1-2; 8 bases are a match to TRBD1. J gave up 8 bases and V 5 bases, and 7 bases lay outside the gene matches. CDR3 length: 13 residues. Germline lookup yields CDR1 MNHEY and CDR2 SVGAGI. CDR3 in DNA: TGTGCCAGCAGTCAGGACAGGGTGAAGGGCTACACCTTC. Encoded protein: CASSQDRVKGYTF.

The chain has TRBV18 and TRBJ2-1; D is ambiguous. In germline, CDR1 is KGHSH, CDR2 LQKENI. V was clipped by 3 bases and J by 1 base, with 10 bases between them. CDR3 length: 15 amino acids. The CDR3 sequence is CASSPTLRSYNEQFF. The CDR3 coding sequence is TGTGCCAGCTCACCGACCCTGAGGTCCTACAATGAGCAGTTCTTC. The full variable domain, completed using reference TRBV18 and TRBJ2-1, is NAGVMQNPRHLVRRRGQEARLRCSPMKGHSHVYWYRQLPEEGLKFMVYLQKENIIDESGMPKERFSAEFPKEGPSILRIQQVVRGDSAAYFCASSPTLRSYNEQFFGPGTRLTVL.

V and J are TRBV7-2 and TRBJ1-2, with a tentative D call TRBD1 (6 bases). V lost 4 bases to trimming and J lost 2 bases, with 14 bases between them. Looked up from germline, CDR1 is SGHTA and CDR2 is FQGNSA. The CDR3 totals 15 residues. The CDR3 loop is CASSSRGDTNYGYTF. In DNA form, the CDR3 reads TGTGCCAGCAGCTCCAGGGGCGACACCAACTATGGCTACACCTTC.

The chain joins TRBV20-1 to TRBJ1-4; no definite D call. The CDR3 totals 11 residues. Germline-derived CDR1 and CDR2 are DFQATT and SNEGSKA (reference sequence). Trimming removed 6 bases from V and 11 bases from J, with 13 bases in between. Here the CDR3 DNA reads TGCAGTGCGACTAGACAAGATAAACTGTTTTTT. Its protein is CSATRQDKLFF.

The V gene is TRBV12-2, the J gene TRBJ1-1; the table's D call of TRBD1 was not tested on the DNA. TRBV12-2 is a pseudogene. CDR3 length: 16 amino acids. CDR3 amino acids: CASRTKYMTVRTEAFF. The CDR3 DNA is TGTGCAAGTCGCACCAAATATATGACAGTGAGGACTGAAGCTTTCTTT.

The chain employs TRBV4-3 and TRBJ1-3; 7 positions agree with TRBD1. This CDR3 is built from 17 residues. Germline lookup yields CDR1 LGHNA and CDR2 YSLEER. J gave up 5 bases and V 0 bases, and 10 bases lay outside the gene matches. The CDR3 DNA sequence: TGCGCCAGCAGCCAAGACTGGGGCCGGACAGGACGAAACACCATATATTTT. Translation gives CASSQDWGRTGRNTIYF.

The V call is TRBV4-3, the J call TRBJ1-2; D not certain. The CDR3 extends over 15 amino acids. Between the trimmed V and J ends, which lost 1 base and 3 bases, there was a span of 12 bases. The V gene's germline CDR1 is LGHNA and CDR2 YSLEER. In nucleotides, the CDR3 is TGCGCCAGCAGCCAAGGACGCTCGGTAGACTATGGCTACACCTTC. The encoded protein is CASSQGRSVDYGYTF.

The V gene is TRBV7-8, the J gene TRBJ1-3; D gene ambiguous. V dropped 5 bases and J dropped 2 bases, with 13 bases sitting between them. CDR1 and CDR2 (germline): SGHVS, FQNEAQ. This CDR3 spans 15 amino acids. The CDR3 DNA sequence: TGTGCCAGCAGCCCAGCGCCTGGGGCTGGAAACACCATATATTTT. Amino acid sequence: CASSPAPGAGNTIYF.

The chain links TRBV11-3 to TRBJ2-3; 9 bases agree with TRBD1. This CDR3 has 12 amino acids. Germline-derived CDR1 and CDR2 are SGHNT and YENEEA. With V trimmed by 3 bases and J by 9 bases, 1 base remained unmatched. CDR3 nucleotide sequence: TGTGCCAGCAGCTTGGACAGGGGAACGCAGTATTTT. Protein sequence: CASSLDRGTQYF.